Presented here are 26 T cell receptor beta chains from one specimen sequenced in a study of cytomegalovirus exposure and HLA in healthy donors. Only in-frame clones appear in the TCRdb table, and some are missing; sequencing was by immunoSEQ multiplex PCR. The data show over 150,000 clones, about 90% seen once. The specimen was PBMCs. Source of these receptors: a woman under 30 in good health and CMV-seropositive.

The CDR3 region has the DNA TGCAGCGTCCTAGCGGGGGGGCACTACAATGAGCAGTTCTTC. Encoded protein: CSVLAGGHYNEQFF. The rearrangement joins TRBV29-1 to TRBJ2-1, with 12 nucleotides matching TRBD2. Germline V CDR1 and CDR2: SQVTM, ANQGSEA. After removal of 6 bases from V and 3 bases from J, the junction contained 3 bases not matched to a gene. The CDR3 spans 14 residues.

J is TRBJ1-5 and V is TRBV2, with 9 nucleotides matching TRBD1. From germline, CDR1 is SNHLY and CDR2 FYNNEI. The CDR3 runs to 21 residues. Trimming removed 0 bases from V and 3 bases from J; junction bases left unmatched: 18. CDR3 in DNA: TGTGCCAGCAGTGAAGCGCTTCGGACAGGGGTCGGGACGGGTTCCAATCAGCCCCAGCATTTT. Its protein is CASSEALRTGVGTGSNQPQHF.

The rearrangement joins TRBV7-9 to TRBJ2-5; 9 bases are a match to TRBD2. The CDR3 length is 15 residues. Germline loops: CDR1 SEHNR, CDR2 FQNEAQ (reference sequence). V was pared by 4 bases and J by 4 bases, with 7 bases of the junction left unmatched. The CDR3 coding sequence is TGTGCCAGCAGCTACGGGACTAGCTCTCGAGAGACCCAGTACTTC. Translation gives CASSYGTSSRETQYF.

Only a few counts were recorded for this clone. This chain connects TRBV11-2 to TRBJ1-5, with no clear D. The germline V gene has CDR1 SGHAT and CDR2 FQNNGV. The CDR3 sequence is 13 residues long. V gave up 5 bases and J gave up 7 bases, with 12 bases separating them. Here the CDR3 reads CASSPTPGQPQHF. The CDR3 DNA follows: TGTGCCAGCAGCCCCACACCGGGGCAGCCCCAGCATTTT.

The chain employs TRBV19 and TRBJ2-1; D possibly corresponds to TRBD2 (6 bases). The length of the CDR3 is 14 residues. The V gene lost 2 bases and the J gene lost 8 bases, with 13 bases spanning the gap. CDR1 is LNHDA, CDR2 SQIVND, per germline (reference sequence). The CDR3 DNA follows: TGTGCCAGTAGTATACTCGCTAGCGCGGATGAGCAGTTCTTC. Amino acids: CASSILASADEQFF.

The chain is built from TRBV7-6 and TRBJ2-3, with D unclear. This CDR3 region has 13 residues. The V gene lost 5 bases and the J gene lost 1 base, with 7 bases spanning the gap. In germline, CDR1 is SGHVS, CDR2 FNYEAQ. CDR3 residues: CASSPQGTDTQYF. The DNA of the CDR3 is TGTGCCAGCAGCCCCCAGGGCACAGATACGCAGTATTTT. Drawing the rest from reference TRBV7-6 and TRBJ2-3, the complete variable domain is GAGVSQSPRYKVTKRGQDVALRCDPISGHVSLYWYRQALGQGPEFLTYFNYEAQQDKSGLPNDRFSAERPEGSISTLTIQRTEQRDSAMYRCASSPQGTDTQYFGPGTRLTVL.

This clone showed up just a few times. V gene TRBV19 combines with J gene TRBJ1-6; D is uncertain. CDR1 and CDR2 (germline): LNHDA, SQIVND (reference sequence). CDR3 length: 13 amino acids. The germline V and J ends were trimmed by 7 bases and 4 bases, with 8 bases remaining between them. The CDR3 DNA sequence: TGTGCCAGTAAAGACTATTATAATTCACCCCTCCACTTT. It is translated as CASKDYYNSPLHF. Full variable domain (outside the CDR3, taken from reference TRBV19 and TRBJ1-6): DGGITQSPKYLFRKEGQNVTLSCEQNLNHDAMYWYRQDPGQGLRLIYYSQIVNDFQKGDIAEGYSVSREKKESFPLTVTSAQKNPTAFYLCASKDYYNSPLHFGNGTRLTVT.

This chain uses TRBV10-2 with TRBJ1-2; 7 bases line up with TRBD1. Looked up from germline, CDR1 is WSHSY and CDR2 is SAAADI. V shed 6 bases, J shed 3 bases, and the junction held 4 bases outside the gene matches. The CDR3 runs 13 residues. The chain's CDR3 is CASSRDRDYGYTF. The CDR3, as DNA: TGCGCCAGCAGCCGTGACAGGGACTATGGCTACACCTTC.

The chain has TRBV18 and TRBJ2-7; 8 bases are shared with TRBD2. The germline V gene encodes CDR1 KGHSH and CDR2 LQKENI. Losses at the gene ends were 0 bases for V and 4 bases for J; bases not matched to a gene: 5. The CDR3 contains 15 residues. The CDR3 nucleotides are TGTGCCAGCTCACCACCGACGGGAGGGAATTACGAGCAGTACTTC. Translating gives CASSPPTGGNYEQYF.

V usage is TRBV4-1 and J usage is TRBJ2-7; 7 bases line up with TRBD2. V lost 1 base, J lost 3 bases, and 9 bases stayed unmatched. CDR1 and CDR2 from the germline V gene are MGHRA and YSYEKL. The CDR3 is made up of 16 amino acids. CDR3 protein: CASSQGAASGNYEQYF. CDR3 nucleotides: TGCGCCAGCAGCCAAGGGGCGGCTAGCGGCAACTACGAGCAGTACTTC.

This clone was seen more than once but under ten times. The DNA of the CDR3 is TGTGCCAGCAGTGACGAGGGGGCGGGGGGAAACACCATATATTTT. Protein sequence: CASSDEGAGGNTIYF. The rearrangement uses TRBV6-1 and TRBJ1-3; 7 bases are shared with TRBD1. This CDR3 is built from 15 residues. V dropped 3 bases and J dropped 4; count of bases not matched to a gene: 6. CDR1 and CDR2 from the germline V gene are MNHNS and SASEGT.

V gene TRBV21-1 combines with J gene TRBJ2-7; TRBD2 reflects the table's D call only, with no check against the DNA. TRBV21-1 is marked as a pseudogene. This CDR3 is built from 12 residues. The CDR3 DNA is TGTGCCTCGGTCGGGGGGGCCCACGAGCAGTACTTC. Translated, it gives CASVGGAHEQYF.

The rearrangement uses TRBV6-6 and TRBJ1-4; 8 positions agree with TRBD1. The CDR3 consists of 14 residues. The germline V gene has CDR1 MNHNY and CDR2 SVGAGI (reference sequence). With 7 bases clipped from V and 8 bases from J, the junction kept 9 bases outside the gene matches. The CDR3 loop is CASTETGVDEKLFF. The DNA for the CDR3 is TGTGCCAGCACCGAGACAGGGGTTGACGAAAAACTGTTTTTT.

J is TRBJ2-7 and V is TRBV11-2, with a weak D call TRBD1 (6 bases). This CDR3 has 16 residues. The germline V and J ends were trimmed by 1 base and 1 base, with 14 bases remaining between them. The germline V gene encodes CDR1 SGHAT and CDR2 FQNNGV. The CDR3 DNA sequence: TGTGCCAGCAGCTTAGGGGCAGGGGTCCTTTCCTACGAGCAGTACTTC. Its translation is CASSLGAGVLSYEQYF.

CDR3 sequence: CASSPPTSGRTKTNYEQYF. CDR3 in DNA: TGTGCCAGCAGCCCACCGACTAGCGGGCGGACAAAAACTAACTACGAGCAGTACTTC. The chain joins TRBV9 to TRBJ2-7, with TRBD2 matching 10 bases. J gave up 3 bases and V 4 bases, and 19 bases lay outside the gene matches. The CDR3 is 19 amino acids. The germline V gene has CDR1 SGDLS and CDR2 YYNGEE.

J is TRBJ2-1 and V is TRBV30; D perhaps matches TRBD2 (6 bases). V was clipped by 3 bases and J by 8 bases, with 8 bases between them. This CDR3 region has 11 residues. The V gene's germline CDR1 is GTSNPN and CDR2 SVGIG (reference sequence). This chain's CDR3 is CAWRLAHEQFF. The CDR3 DNA reads as TGTGCCTGGAGACTAGCCCATGAGCAGTTCTTC.

This chain connects TRBV4-2 to TRBJ1-4; 8 nucleotides agree with TRBD1. The CDR3 is made up of 16 amino acids. V was clipped by 3 bases and J by 3 bases; unmatched bases: 6. Germline CDR1 is LGHNA and CDR2 is YNFKEQ. Here the CDR3 reads CASSHGQGRANEKLFF. CDR3 sequence (DNA): TGTGCCAGCAGCCATGGACAGGGTAGGGCTAATGAAAAACTGTTTTTT.

V usage is TRBV27 and J usage is TRBJ1-2; TRBD1 agrees at 9 bases. CDR1 is MNHEY, CDR2 SMNVEV, per germline (reference sequence). The length of the CDR3 is 14 residues. The ends lost 7 bases at V and 5 bases at J; junction bases unmatched: 8. CDR3 sequence (DNA): TGTGCCAGCACCGCACCAGGGACAGGGTATGGCTACACCTTC. It yields the protein CASTAPGTGYGYTF.

V usage is TRBV9 and J usage is TRBJ1-2; no definite D call. This CDR3 contains 14 residues. The V gene's germline CDR1 is SGDLS and CDR2 YYNGEE. Trimming removed 0 bases from V and 0 bases from J, with 6 bases in between. The CDR3 coding sequence is TGTGCCAGCAGCGTAGCCCACTCTAACTATGGCTACACCTTC. The encoded protein is CASSVAHSNYGYTF.

The chain is built from TRBV2 and TRBJ1-3; the D gene is possibly TRBD1 (5 bases). The CDR3 is made up of 15 amino acids. Looked up from germline, CDR1 is SNHLY and CDR2 is FYNNEI. Trimming took 8 bases from V and 1 from J, leaving 15 bases between them. DNA of the CDR3: TGTGCCAGCTCCTGGGGGAGGTTATCTGGAAACACCATATATTTT. Residues: CASSWGRLSGNTIYF.

J is TRBJ1-2 and V is TRBV5-1; 7 bases align to TRBD1. The CDR3 has 14 residues. The germline V gene encodes CDR1 SGHRS and CDR2 YFSETQ. V gave up 0 bases and J gave up 7 bases; unmatched junction bases: 6. CDR3 protein: CASSLAGGSGGYTF. In nucleotides, the CDR3 is TGCGCCAGCAGCTTGGCAGGGGGGAGTGGTGGCTACACCTTC.

This clone was seen only a few times. V usage is TRBV15 and J usage is TRBJ1-5; 8 positions agree with TRBD1. The germline V gene has CDR1 LNHNV and CDR2 YYDKDF (reference sequence). The V and J ends lost 3 bases and 6 bases, in that order; junction bases with no gene match: 4. This CDR3 contains 14 residues. CDR3 loop: CATSRDRETQPQHF. CDR3 DNA: TGTGCCACCAGCAGGGACAGGGAGACTCAGCCCCAGCATTTT.

The chain is built from TRBV29-1 and TRBJ2-2; 7 bases fit TRBD1. The CDR3 runs 14 residues. J lost 0 bases, V lost 6 bases, and 4 bases had no gene match. Germline V CDR1 and CDR2: SQVTM, ANQGSEA. In DNA, the CDR3 is TGCAGCGTCGAGACAGGGACGAACACCGGGGAGCTGTTTTTT. Encoded protein: CSVETGTNTGELFF.

The genes are TRBV7-8 and TRBJ1-3, with D possibly matching TRBD1 (6 bases). V was shortened by 4 bases and J by 0 bases, with 19 bases between the two germline ends. Germline values: CDR1 SGHVS, CDR2 FQNEAQ. The CDR3 is 18 residues long. Written as DNA, the CDR3 is TGTGCCAGCAGCTCAACAGGGAGGGGCACGAGCTCTGGAAACACCATATATTTT. It is translated as CASSSTGRGTSSGNTIYF.

Here the CDR3 reads CASSFPTGGASDTQYF. DNA of the CDR3: TGTGCCAGCAGCTTCCCGACAGGGGGCGCATCAGATACGCAGTATTTT. This chain connects TRBV7-3 to TRBJ2-3, with TRBD1 matching 10 bases. J lost 4 bases, V lost 3 bases, and 7 bases had no gene match. The CDR3 has 16 residues. CDR1 is SGHTA, CDR2 FQGTGA, per germline.

This chain connects TRBV6-5 to TRBJ1-4, with a possible D match to TRBD1 (5 bases). The length of the CDR3 is 15 residues. V lost 2 bases to trimming and J lost 7 bases, with 14 bases between them. Per the germline V gene, CDR1 is MNHEY and CDR2 is SVGAGI. The CDR3 sequence: CASSYTRQSTEKLFF. Written as DNA, the CDR3 is TGTGCCAGCAGTTACACCAGACAGAGCACTGAAAAACTGTTTTTT.